The entry that follows covers one T cell receptor (beta chain) sequence. Its matching antigen is unknown. TCRdb's copy holds only in-frame clones and misses some; the assay was immunoSEQ multiplex PCR. The sample has approximately 100,000 clones, more than 85% seen once. The data are from a study of T cell responses to AZD1222 COVID-19 vaccine. Study findings and constraints: Following two doses of AZD1222, Spike-specific TCR breadth and depth rose.

After removal of 2 bases from V and 2 bases from J, the junction contained 3 bases not matched to a gene. CDR1 is SGHRS, CDR2 YFSETQ, per germline. This CDR3 has 14 residues. The sequencing used peripheral blood, collected on day 0 of AZD1222 vaccination. The rearrangement joins TRBV5-1 to TRBJ2-7, with 8 bases fitting TRBD1. The TCR sequence derives from an adult in good health. The CDR3, as DNA: TGCGCCAGCAGCTTACAGGGGGAAGCCTACGAGCAGTACTTC. Translated: CASSLQGEAYEQYF. Full variable domain (missing parts from reference TRBV5-1 and TRBJ2-7): KAGVTQTPRYLIKTRGQQVTLSCSPISGHRSVSWYQQTPGQGLQFLFEYFSETQRNKGNFPGRFSGRQFSNSRSEMNVSTLELGDSALYLCASSLQGEAYEQYFGPGTRLTVT.